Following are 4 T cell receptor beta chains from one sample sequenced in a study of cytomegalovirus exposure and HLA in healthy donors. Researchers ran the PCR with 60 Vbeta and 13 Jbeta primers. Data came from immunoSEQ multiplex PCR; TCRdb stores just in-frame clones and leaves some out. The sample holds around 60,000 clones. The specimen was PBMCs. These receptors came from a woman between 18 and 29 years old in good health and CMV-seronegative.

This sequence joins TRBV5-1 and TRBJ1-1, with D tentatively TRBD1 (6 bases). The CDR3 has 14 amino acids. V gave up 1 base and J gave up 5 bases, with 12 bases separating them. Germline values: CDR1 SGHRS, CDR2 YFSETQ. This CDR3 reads CASSLRGGRTEAFF. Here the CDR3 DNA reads TGCGCCAGCAGCTTGAGGGGGGGACGGACTGAAGCTTTCTTT.

CDR3 residues: CASTGDSDNSPLHF. The CDR3 DNA is TGTGCCAGCACGGGGGACAGTGATAATTCACCCCTCCACTTT. The chain employs TRBV2 and TRBJ1-6, with 7 bases matching TRBD1. Germline V gene sequence: CDR1 SNHLY, CDR2 FYNNEI. Germline trimming cut 7 bases from V and 5 bases from J; bases unmatched to any gene: 5. CDR3 length: 14 residues.

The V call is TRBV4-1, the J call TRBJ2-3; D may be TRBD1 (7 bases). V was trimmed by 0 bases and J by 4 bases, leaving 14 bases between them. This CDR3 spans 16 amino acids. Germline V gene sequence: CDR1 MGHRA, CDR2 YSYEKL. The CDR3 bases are TGCGCCAGCAGCCAAGATGCGGGGACAGCGGCAGATACGCAGTATTTT. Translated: CASSQDAGTAADTQYF.

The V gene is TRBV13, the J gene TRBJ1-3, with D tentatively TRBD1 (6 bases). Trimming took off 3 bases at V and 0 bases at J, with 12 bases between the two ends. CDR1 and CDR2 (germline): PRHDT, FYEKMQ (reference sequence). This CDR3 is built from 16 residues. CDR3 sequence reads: CASSFRDTSSGNTIYF. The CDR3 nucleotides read TGTGCCAGCAGCTTCCGGGACACGAGCTCTGGAAACACCATATATTTT. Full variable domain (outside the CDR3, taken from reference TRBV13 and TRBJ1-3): AAGVIQSPRHLIKEKRETATLKCYPIPRHDTVYWYQQGPGQDPQFLISFYEKMQSDKGSIPDRFSAQQFSDYHSELNMSSLELGDSALYFCASSFRDTSSGNTIYFGEGSWLTVV.